This entry describes one T cell receptor (beta chain). The ends lost 2 bases at V and 6 bases at J; junction bases unmatched: 1. Germline lookup yields CDR1 SGHTS and CDR2 YDEGEE. The CDR3 runs 12 residues. Original analysis: Reference gene primer amplification yielded estimated nucleated cell counts. The method was immunoSEQ multiplex PCR; TCRdb's version includes in-frame clones alone and lacks a portion of them. D and trimming were read from the DNA, whereas the V and J calls and clone size are those reported in that table. The table records roughly 150,000 clones, about 88% of them present only once. The sample originates from a study of blood T cell repertoires in COVID-19. Study summary: Samples representing acute and convalescent COVID-19 were sourced from the United States, Italy and Spain.

The sequencing sample was made of peripheral blood. This TCR came from a woman older than 75 with acute or convalescent COVID-19. V usage is TRBV5-8 and J usage is TRBJ1-2; 7 bases map to TRBD1. The DNA of the CDR3 is TGTGCCAGCAGCTTCGACAGGGATGGCTACACCTTC. Protein product: CASSFDRDGYTF.